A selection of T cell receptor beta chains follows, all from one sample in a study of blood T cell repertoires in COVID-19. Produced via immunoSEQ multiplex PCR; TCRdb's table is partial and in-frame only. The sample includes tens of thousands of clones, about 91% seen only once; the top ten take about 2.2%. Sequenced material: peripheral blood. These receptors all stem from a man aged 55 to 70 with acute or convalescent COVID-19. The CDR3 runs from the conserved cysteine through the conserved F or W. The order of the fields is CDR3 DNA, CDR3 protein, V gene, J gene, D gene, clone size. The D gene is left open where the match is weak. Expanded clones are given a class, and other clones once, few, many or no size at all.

TGTGCCAGCTCACCCGTGGACAGTATGAACACTGAAGCTTTCTTT	CASSPVDSMNTEAFF	TRBV18	TRBJ1-1	.	.
TGTGCCAGCAGCTTATACGCGGTAACGAGCACAGATACGCAGTATTTT	CASSLYAVTSTDTQYF	TRBV7-2	TRBJ2-3	.	once
TGTGCTAGCAGTCCTCCCGCCAGGTTCGAGTCTGGGGCCAACGTCCTGACTTTC	CASSPPARFESGANVLTF	TRBV7-7	TRBJ2-6	.	.
TGCAGCGAAAGCACAGGGACCACTGAAGCTTTCTTT	CSESTGTTEAFF	TRBV29-1	TRBJ1-1	.	.
TGTGCCAGCAGGGCCCCGGCTAGCGGGGAGACCCATGAGCAGTTCTTC	CASRAPASGETHEQFF	TRBV11-2	TRBJ2-1	TRBD2	.
TGTGCCAGCAGTGACGGAGCGGGAGGGCCTGTTGAGCAGTTCTTC	CASSDGAGGPVEQFF	TRBV6-1	TRBJ2-1	TRBD2	.
TGTGCCATCAGTGACTCAAGGAACAGATCCTACGAGCAGTACTTC	CAISDSRNRSYEQYF	TRBV10-3	TRBJ2-7	.	.
TGCAGCGTTGAAGATGGGCAGGGCGCAGATACGCAGTATTTT	CSVEDGQGADTQYF	TRBV29-1	TRBJ2-3	.	.
TGTGCCAGCAGTACAGGGCAGAATACTGAAGCTTTCTTT	CASSTGQNTEAFF	TRBV6-2/TRBV6-3	TRBJ1-1	.	.
TGTGCCAGTAGAGGGGACAGGGGGACCGAGCAGTACTTC	CASRGDRGTEQYF	TRBV19	TRBJ2-7	TRBD1	.
TGTGCCAGCAGCTTGAAAGGCGAGCGGGCACGCACAGATACGCAGTATTTT	CASSLKGERARTDTQYF	TRBV5-8	TRBJ2-3	.	.
TGTGCCAGCAGCGCGAAGTTTGGGGGACAGGGGGAGGAGCAGTACTTC	CASSAKFGGQGEEQYF	TRBV9	TRBJ2-7	TRBD1	once
TGTGCCTGGAGTGTAGGGCGGCAGGGGGCGATCGGCTACACCTTC	CAWSVGRQGAIGYTF	TRBV30	TRBJ1-2	TRBD1	.
TGTGCCAGCAGTGAAGAGCTGACTGGTCTCAATGAGCAGTTCTTC	CASSEELTGLNEQFF	TRBV2	TRBJ2-1	.	.
TGTGCCAGCAGTTTATCGGGCGGGAGAGGGAATGAGCAGTTCTTC	CASSLSGGRGNEQFF	TRBV28	TRBJ2-1	TRBD2	.